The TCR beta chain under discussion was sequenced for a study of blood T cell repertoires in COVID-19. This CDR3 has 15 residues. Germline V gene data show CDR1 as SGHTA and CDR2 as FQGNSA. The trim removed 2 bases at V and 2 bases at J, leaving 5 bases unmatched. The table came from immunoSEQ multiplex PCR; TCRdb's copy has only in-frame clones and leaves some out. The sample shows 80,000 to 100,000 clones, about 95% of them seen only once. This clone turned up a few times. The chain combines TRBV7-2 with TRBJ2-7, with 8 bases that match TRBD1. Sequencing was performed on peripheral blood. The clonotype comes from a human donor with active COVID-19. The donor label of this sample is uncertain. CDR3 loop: CASSLRTGPTYEQYF. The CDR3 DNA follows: TGTGCCAGCAGCTTAAGGACAGGGCCCACCTACGAGCAGTACTTC.